This T cell receptor (beta chain) emerged from a study of CD8+CD57+ T cells in acquired aplastic anemia (dated by TCRdb to 2016 to 2019). In terms of the full investigation: DNA extracted from sorted CD4+ and CD8+ cells had a mean of roughly 3.4 ug, with a range of about 0.2 to 30 ug. Mean read counts for healthy donor samples were approximately 10 million for CD4+ cells and some 11 million for CD8+ cells. Overall study results and their limits: Between patients and healthy controls, no significant difference in CD8+ Simpson's diversity was found (P=0.060). Around 27 CD8+ CDR3 sequences were shared between patients and controls but appeared highly expressed in patients and within their immunodominant clones.

Profiling of TCR beta VDJ combinations and CDR3 sequences used genomic DNA as the template. An Illumina HiSeq 2000 was the platform used for TCR repertoire sequencing. Under the source paper's analysis protocol: Repertoires were assessed using TRBV/TRBJ rearrangement plots, CDR3 size and DJ length profiles, and Simpson's diversity index. The most abundant DNA sequence in the deep sequencing data was taken as the immunodominant clone. CDR3 amino acid sequences were screened for sharing across subjects and were compared with published repertoires and the VDJdb database. TCRdb itself trimmed the public reads at Q25 with fastp, ran MiXCR and retained productive beta chains. Here each entry gathers all rows of one CDR3 protein and keeps the most common genes and DNA. Here the V and J calls rest on TCRdb's processing, not on the authors' analysis. Across this sample there are around 140,000 distinct CDR3 sequences, with 35% to 50% seen only once. The top ten hold 8% to 9.5% of the sample.

The study deep-sequenced TCR repertoires of sorted CD4+ and CD8+ blood T cells from severe aplastic anemia patients and healthy subjects. Ficoll-Paque density gradient centrifugation was used to isolate peripheral blood mononuclear cells. Before DNA was extracted, CD4+ and CD8+ T cells were sorted using either FACS or magnetic beads. A remark on this clonotype: Its target antigen remains unknown. One base away there is no much larger clone; base qualities are not given.

From a lookup of the germline V gene, CDR1 and CDR2 are KGHDR and SFDVKD. Measured from the cysteine to the phenylalanine, the CDR3 is 17 residues long. Only the CDR3 DNA is retained, 51 bases long and in frame from the first base. The sample taken for sequencing was sorted CD4+, CD8+, or CD8+CD57+ T cells (not recorded which) from PBMCs. The sequence derives from a human donor in good health, serving as a control. The receptor chain draws on TRBV24-1 and TRBJ2-4; 10 middle bases align to TRBD1. The J call may be faulty, since TRBJ2-7 better matches the DNA end. The CDR3: CATSERGQGITFYEQYF. The sequenced DNA is TGTGCCACCAGTGAACGGGGACAGGGGATCACCTTCTACGAGCAGTACTTC.